Described below is a single T cell receptor beta chain sequence and its context. Which antigen it targets is not known. No base qualities exist here, and no much larger clone lies one base off it. The data were taken from a study of follicular helper T cells after annual influenza vaccination (dated by TCRdb to about 2017). At the level of the whole study: Blood was collected on days 0, 7 and 28 after each seasonal influenza vaccination. Multi-year samples were available for six subjects, with four spanning two vaccination seasons and two spanning three seasons. The 2013-2014 samples were cryopreserved, while the 2015 samples were processed right after collection. One week after vaccination, a second recruited cohort of 12 to 13 subjects (Table S1) displayed a similar ICOS+CD38+ cTfh response. To study recall of cTfh clones, some subjects were followed through successive annual vaccinations in the 2013-2014, 2014-2015 and 2015-2016 seasons.

The time point label, as the study defines it: 2015-2016 season, 7 days after influenza vaccination. Adults received seasonal inactivated influenza vaccine (Fluvarix), and TCRB sequencing tracked sorted blood CD4 subsets before and after vaccination. To be eligible, subjects had to live in the community and must not have received influenza vaccine in the previous 6 months. Exclusions included influenza vaccine contraindications, substance abuse, HIV/AIDS, active malignancy, immunomodulatory medication and active illness such as respiratory infection. At each time point, roughly 35 to 100 mL of blood was collected. Non-naive CD4+CXCR5+PD-1+ cells were defined as circulating Tfh and were sorted into two fractions, ICOS+CD38+ and ICOS-CD38-. Ficoll-Paque PLUS or SepMate separation was used to isolate PBMC. Before DNA was extracted, the cell subsets were sorted from PBMC using a BD FACS Aria. The method behind the library was the immunoSEQ multiplex PCR assay. Adaptive Biotechnologies carried out TCRB amplification, library preparation, sequencing and preliminary bioinformatics at Survey level resolution. For TCRB sequencing, genomic DNA from sorted cTfh populations was amplified by multiplex PCR. As for the authors' bioinformatics: Clonality was calculated in R as 1 minus normalized Shannon entropy, and the Gini index was calculated with the R package ineq. Overlap score was the summed counts of shared sequences divided by total counts of all sequences in both compared samples. Significance of shared clonotypes was assessed by Fisher's exact test, with a theoretical repertoire of 10^7 TCRB sequences assumed. TCRdb re-hosts the immuneACCESS table, in-frame sequences only. Its copies lack some clones; in the studies checked, an unresolved V gene accounts for under half of them, and the cause for the rest is not known. V and J calls and clone size are as listed in that table; D and trimming were resolved from the DNA. The sample has some 830 clones on record, 72% of them singletons. The ten largest clones represent around 7% of the sample.

The CDR3, cysteine through phenylalanine, is 15 amino acids long. The entry retains the CDR3 DNA only, 45 bases that are in frame from base 1. V is clipped by 4 bases and J by 1 base, and the sequence between their germline boundaries is 11 bases long. As encoded in the germline V gene, CDR1 is SGHTS while CDR2 is YDEGEE. General conclusions and limits of the study: ICOS+CD38+ cTfh clonality correlated with the frequency of that population, and its change correlated with the change in circulating plasmablast frequency. A recurrent oligoclonal ICOS+CD38+ cTfh response containing tetramer and AIM influenza-specific clonotypes was recalled by successive annual vaccinations. Rare clonotypes could not be sampled because productive TCRB sequences were recovered from only roughly 9.5-20% of the analyzed cells. Day 7 ICOS+CD38+ clones were most often found later in ICOS-CD38- cTfh, suggesting that subset may serve as a memory reservoir.

The TCR was taken from an adult who received the influenza vaccine. Material: CXCR5+ CD38+ circulating T follicular helper cells from blood, obtained 7 days after influenza vaccination. According to the study, the label for this sample's cell subset or site signals: circulating Tfh, non-naive CD4+CXCR5+PD-1+ (ICOS+CD38+ or ICOS-CD38-). This chain joins TRBV5-8 to TRBJ2-2; the D gene is perhaps TRBD1, on 6 matching bases. The sequenced DNA is TGTGCCAGCAGCCTAGGGACACGGAACACCGGGGAGCTGTTTTTT. This gives the protein CASSLGTRNTGELFF.